These 9 T cell receptor beta chains came from one sample sequenced in a study of cytomegalovirus exposure and HLA in healthy donors. The study ran its PCR with 60 Vbeta and 13 Jbeta primers. Method: immunoSEQ multiplex PCR; TCRdb's copy keeps in-frame clones and lacks some. The repertoire holds fewer than 80,000 clones, with about 70% as singletons. Material for sequencing was PBMCs. Every receptor here comes from a man between 18 and 29 years old in good health and CMV-seronegative.

This chain uses TRBV4-3 with TRBJ2-3, with D uncertain. The CDR3 consists of 13 residues. Deletions cut 4 bases from V and 1 base from J, with 6 bases between. Per germline, CDR1 LGHNA and CDR2 YSLEER. For the CDR3, the DNA is TGCGCCAGCAGCCCCACAGGCACAGATACGCAGTATTTT. It translates to CASSPTGTDTQYF.

The chain employs TRBV10-3 and TRBJ1-6; D remains unclear. CDR1 and CDR2 from the germline V gene are ENHRY and SYGVKD. This CDR3 contains 13 residues. V was pared by 7 bases and J by 7 bases, with 11 bases between. The CDR3 spells CAIKSGKNSPLHF. The CDR3 bases are TGTGCCATCAAGTCGGGGAAAAATTCACCCCTCCACTTT.

This clone was seen once. The chain is built from TRBV6-1 and TRBJ1-2; a weak D match, TRBD1 (5 bases). Trimming cost V 8 bases and J 5 bases, with 15 bases left between them. This CDR3 has 13 residues. In germline, CDR1 is MNHNS, CDR2 SASEGT. This CDR3 reads CASCREARYGYTF. CDR3 sequence (DNA): TGTGCCAGCTGCAGGGAGGCTAGGTATGGCTACACCTTC.

This chain connects TRBV10-3 to TRBJ2-3; 8 bases map to TRBD2. Germline V gene sequence: CDR1 ENHRY, CDR2 SYGVKD. The J segment lost 3 bases and the V segment lost 3 bases, leaving 2 bases of the junction unmatched. The CDR3 length is 14 residues. The CDR3 spells CAISEPSGTDTQYF. The CDR3 coding sequence is TGTGCCATCAGTGAACCTAGCGGGACAGATACGCAGTATTTT.

The chain employs TRBV6-5 and TRBJ1-1, with D unclear. Per the germline V gene, CDR1 is MNHEY and CDR2 is SVGAGI. The CDR3 length is 13 residues. Between the trimmed V and J ends, which lost 2 bases and 3 bases, there was a span of 7 bases. CDR3 sequence: CASSYSLYTEAFF. The CDR3 region has the DNA TGTGCCAGCAGTTACAGCCTTTACACTGAAGCTTTCTTT.

The chain carries TRBV11-2 and TRBJ1-1; D ambiguous. The CDR3 length is 13 residues. CDR1 is SGHAT, CDR2 FQNNGV, per germline. The V end lost 6 bases, the J end lost 5 bases, and 13 bases lay between the germline ends. Here the CDR3 reads CASRRVGGTEAFF. Written as DNA, the CDR3 is TGTGCCAGCAGACGAGTAGGAGGGACTGAAGCTTTCTTT.

The chain is built from TRBV9 and TRBJ2-6; TRBD1 matches at 10 bases. J gave up 0 bases and V 6 bases, and 9 bases lay outside the gene matches. Per the germline V gene, CDR1 is SGDLS and CDR2 is YYNGEE. The CDR3 length is 18 residues. Here the CDR3 DNA reads TGTGCCAGCACCCCGGGACAGGGGCTGGTCTCTGGGGCCAACGTCCTGACTTTC. This gives the protein CASTPGQGLVSGANVLTF.

The chain couples TRBV19 to TRBJ2-3, with 12 positions matching TRBD2. The trim removed 5 bases at V and 3 bases at J, leaving 6 bases unmatched. Germline CDR1 and CDR2: LNHDA and SQIVND (reference sequence). This CDR3 spans 16 amino acids. The CDR3 region has the DNA TGTGCCAGTAGTGTACTAGCGGGGGGACGGACAGATACGCAGTATTTT. This translates into CASSVLAGGRTDTQYF.

The chain is built from TRBV6-5 and TRBJ2-7, with 8 positions matching TRBD2. After removal of 6 bases from V and 2 bases from J, the junction contained 9 bases not matched to a gene. This CDR3 has 15 amino acids. Germline lookup yields CDR1 MNHEY and CDR2 SVGAGI. The DNA of the CDR3 is TGTGCCAGCAGCTTGGCTCGGGGGGGCGCCTACGAGCAGTACTTC. Residues: CASSLARGGAYEQYF.